The 24 T cell receptor beta chains below all came from one sample that was sequenced in a study of blood T cell repertoires in COVID-19. Generated by immunoSEQ multiplex PCR, the TCRdb table keeps only in-frame clones and is missing some. The sample includes a few hundred thousand clones, about 90% of them seen just once. Sequences were obtained from PBMCs or T cells enriched from blood (not recorded which). Receptors were obtained from a man aged 35 to 55 in a cohort exposed to, infected with or recovered from COVID-19 (not recorded which).

The chain combines TRBV6-5 with TRBJ2-7; a weak D match, TRBD1 (5 bases). V was cut by 6 bases and J by 4 bases, with 7 bases left in between. Germline CDR1 is MNHEY and CDR2 is SVGAGI. The CDR3 length is 11 residues. CDR3 sequence (DNA): TGTGCCAGCAGACAGGAATACGAGCAGTACTTC. Encoded protein: CASRQEYEQYF.

The chain has TRBV29-1 and TRBJ1-2; 10 nucleotides align to TRBD1. Germline V gene data show CDR1 as SQVTM and CDR2 as ANQGSEA. V gave up 4 bases and J gave up 7 bases; unmatched junction bases: 3. The CDR3 consists of 12 residues. The CDR3 is CSVGQGAVGYTF. The CDR3 DNA reads as TGCAGCGTTGGACAGGGGGCAGTTGGCTACACCTTC. The complete variable domain, with remaining parts taken from reference TRBV29-1 and TRBJ1-2, reads SAVISQKPSRDICQRGTSLTIQCQVDSQVTMMFWYRQQPGQSLTLIATANQGSEATYESGFVIDKFPISRPNLTFSTLTVSNMSPEDSSIYLCSVGQGAVGYTFGSGTRLTVV.

As concerns this clone: This sample also contains other DNA sequences that code for the same CDR3. The CDR3 loop reads CASSPRQGNQPQHF. DNA for the CDR3: TGTGCCAGCTCCCCCCGGCAGGGCAATCAGCCCCAGCATTTT. V is TRBV18 and J is TRBJ1-5; D is unresolved. The CDR3 runs to 14 residues. The germline gives CDR1 KGHSH, CDR2 LQKENI. Trimming took 6 bases from V and 2 from J, leaving 11 bases between them.

The J gene is TRBJ2-2, the V gene TRBV7-8, with 7 bases fitting TRBD1. This CDR3 contains 14 residues. The trim removed 5 bases at V and 5 bases at J, leaving 5 bases unmatched. CDR1 SGHVS and CDR2 FQNEAQ come from the germline V gene. CDR3 DNA sequence: TGTGCCAGCAGCCGGGACAGTCGTACCGGGGAGCTGTTTTTT. Its translation: CASSRDSRTGELFF.

The chain carries TRBV5-4 and TRBJ2-7; D perhaps matches TRBD1 (6 bases). Trimming left V 3 bases short and J 5 bases short, with 15 bases between. CDR1 and CDR2 (germline): SGHNT, YYREEE (reference sequence). The CDR3 consists of 14 residues. CDR3 DNA sequence: TGTGCCAGCAGCTACCCACAGGGTTCCCACGAGCAGTACTTC. Encoded protein: CASSYPQGSHEQYF.

The V gene is TRBV6-5, the J gene TRBJ2-1; the match to TRBD2 covers 11 bases. The V gene's germline CDR1 is MNHEY and CDR2 SVGAGI. The trim removed 7 bases at V and 4 bases at J, leaving 6 bases unmatched. This CDR3 is 15 amino acids long. The CDR3 sequence is CASMTGTSGYNEQFF. CDR3 sequence (DNA): TGTGCCAGCATGACCGGGACTAGCGGTTACAATGAGCAGTTCTTC.

The CDR3 loop is CASSQRSGSSTGELFF. CDR3 sequence (DNA): TGTGCCAGCAGCCAGAGGAGCGGGAGTAGCACCGGGGAGCTGTTTTTT. The chain links TRBV3-1 (or the pseudogene TRBV3-2) to TRBJ2-2, with 8 bases lining up with TRBD2. The CDR3 consists of 16 residues. Losses at the gene ends were 3 bases for V and 4 bases for J; bases not matched to a gene: 7. CDR1 is LGHDT, CDR2 YNNKEL, per germline (reference sequence).

This chain connects TRBV27 to TRBJ2-5, with 7 bases that match TRBD1. The ends lost 6 bases at V and 4 bases at J; junction bases unmatched: 14. From germline, CDR1 is MNHEY and CDR2 SMNVEV (reference sequence). The CDR3 consists of 16 residues. CDR3 DNA: TGTGCCAGCAGCCACAGGGGAAGGGGGCAGCGAGAGACCCAGTACTTC. Translated: CASSHRGRGQRETQYF.

The rearrangement links TRBV7-8 to TRBJ1-1, with a possible D match to TRBD1 (6 bases). Germline V CDR1 and CDR2: SGHVS, FQNEAQ. This CDR3 contains 15 residues. V lost 2 bases, J lost 6 bases, and 16 bases lay in between. The CDR3 region has the DNA TGTGCCAGCAGCTTAACAGGGCGGTTTAACGCTGAAGCTTTCTTT. Residues: CASSLTGRFNAEAFF.

This clone was seen only once. The V and J genes are TRBV2 and TRBJ1-5; 7 bases fit TRBD1. V gave up 6 bases and J gave up 5 bases; unmatched junction bases: 13. CDR3 size: 16 residues. Germline V gene sequence: CDR1 SNHLY, CDR2 FYNNEI. In DNA form, the CDR3 reads TGTGCCAGCAGCCCGGGACAGCCGACCTTTTATCAGCCCCAGCATTTT. The encoded protein is CASSPGQPTFYQPQHF. The whole variable domain, filled in from reference TRBV2 and TRBJ1-5, reads EPEVTQTPSHQVTQMGQEVILRCVPISNHLYFYWYRQILGQKVEFLVSFYNNEISEKSEIFDDQFSVERPDGSNFTLKIRSTKLEDSAMYFCASSPGQPTFYQPQHFGDGTRLSIL.

V and J are TRBV13 and TRBJ2-1, with D unclear. The CDR3 has 13 amino acids. Between the trimmed V and J ends, which lost 7 bases and 3 bases, there was a span of 10 bases. CDR1 and CDR2 (germline): PRHDT, FYEKMQ (reference sequence). The CDR3 DNA sequence: TGTGCCAGCACCCCTAGAGTCTACAATGAGCAGTTCTTC. Translated: CASTPRVYNEQFF.

This chain connects TRBV7-7 to TRBJ1-1, with D tentatively TRBD1 (6 bases). Germline assignment: CDR1 SSHAT and CDR2 FNYEAQ (reference sequence). This CDR3 region has 13 residues. V shed 5 bases and J shed 3 bases, with 10 bases lying between them. The CDR3 coding sequence is TGTGCCAGCAGCGCGGACAGATACACTGAAGCTTTCTTT. It specifies CASSADRYTEAFF.

The V and J genes are TRBV3-1 (or the pseudogene TRBV3-2) and TRBJ2-7; D is possibly TRBD2 (5 bases). Germline loops: CDR1 LGHDT, CDR2 YNNKEL (reference sequence). The CDR3 length is 11 residues. Trimming removed 3 bases at V and 11 bases at J, with 11 bases between. As DNA, the CDR3 is TGTGCCAGCAGCCATTCCGGGATAGAGTACTTC. This sequence encodes CASSHSGIEYF.

The rearrangement joins TRBV11-2 to TRBJ1-1; TRBD1 might be the D (5 bases). Trimming left V 5 bases short and J 5 bases short, with 12 bases between. This CDR3 region has 13 residues. Germline V gives CDR1 SGHAT, CDR2 FQNNGV. This chain's CDR3 is CASSRPGRTEAFF. As DNA, the CDR3 is TGTGCCAGCAGCCGGCCAGGGCGAACTGAAGCTTTCTTT.

This clone was seen once. In DNA, the CDR3 is TGTGCCAGCAGCCAAGACAGGGGGGCTTGGAACACTGAAGCTTTCTTT. Translated, it gives CASSQDRGAWNTEAFF. V is TRBV3-1 (or the pseudogene TRBV3-2) and J is TRBJ1-1; 7 bases line up with TRBD1. This CDR3 is 16 amino acids long. The V gene end was trimmed by 0 bases and the J gene end by 1 base; junction bases not matched to a gene: 5. The germline V gene has CDR1 LGHDT and CDR2 YNNKEL (reference sequence).

This clone has only a few counts. The chain joins TRBV18 to TRBJ2-7; TRBD1 is a possible D gene (6 bases). Between the trimmed V and J ends, which lost 0 bases and 3 bases, there was a span of 9 bases. CDR1 is KGHSH, CDR2 LQKENI, per germline. CDR3 length: 14 residues. This CDR3 reads CASSPPGGDYEQYF. The CDR3 DNA follows: TGTGCCAGCTCACCACCAGGGGGAGACTACGAGCAGTACTTC.

CDR3 residues: CASSRAQGAYTEAFF. The DNA for the CDR3 is TGCGCCAGCAGCCGGGCTCAGGGGGCTTACACTGAAGCTTTCTTT. The chain links TRBV5-1 to TRBJ1-1; 8 nucleotides agree with TRBD1. V lost 4 bases to trimming and J lost 3 bases; unmatched junction nucleotides: 8. This CDR3 has 15 amino acids. Looked up from germline, CDR1 is SGHRS and CDR2 is YFSETQ.

This clone appeared a single time. The chain links TRBV7-8 to TRBJ2-7; D may be TRBD1 (5 bases). Trimming took 5 bases from V and 2 from J, leaving 13 bases between them. The germline V gene has CDR1 SGHVS and CDR2 FQNEAQ. This CDR3 spans 14 amino acids. DNA of the CDR3: TGTGCCAGCAGCCGAATCCTGGGGCCCTACGAGCAGTACTTC. Protein sequence: CASSRILGPYEQYF. Full variable domain (remainder filled in from reference TRBV7-8 and TRBJ2-7): GAGVSQSPRYKVAKRGQDVALRCDPISGHVSLFWYQQALGQGPEFLTYFQNEAQLDKSGLPSDRFFAERPEGSVSTLKIQRTQQEDSAVYLCASSRILGPYEQYFGPGTRLTVT.

This chain links TRBV19 with TRBJ1-6; TRBD1 aligns across 9 bases. V shed 11 bases, J shed 9 bases, and the junction held 5 bases outside the gene matches. Per the germline V gene, CDR1 is LNHDA and CDR2 is SQIVND (reference sequence). This CDR3 comprises 12 residues. CDR3 residues: CAAGTGSSPLHF. CDR3 in DNA: TGTGCCGCCGGGACAGGGAGTTCACCCCTCCACTTT.

The J gene is TRBJ2-7, the V gene TRBV10-1, with 12 bases fitting TRBD2. CDR1 is WNHNN, CDR2 SYGVQD, per germline (reference sequence). The V segment lost 5 bases and the J segment 3 bases; nucleotides outside the gene matches: 2. The CDR3 runs 14 residues. CDR3 nucleotide sequence: TGCGCCAGCAGTCCGGGACTAGCGGGCTACGAGCAGTACTTC. It encodes CASSPGLAGYEQYF.

The rearrangement links TRBV15 to TRBJ2-2, with D possibly being TRBD1 (5 bases). This CDR3 is built from 16 residues. CDR1 LNHNV and CDR2 YYDKDF come from the germline V gene (reference sequence). Trimming took off 0 bases at V and 2 bases at J, with 10 bases between the two ends. The CDR3 DNA follows: TGTGCCACCAGCAGAGATAGCAGGGCTAACACCGGGGAGCTGTTTTTT. It codes for CATSRDSRANTGELFF. Full variable domain (outside the CDR3, taken from reference TRBV15 and TRBJ2-2): DAMVIQNPRYQVTQFGKPVTLSCSQTLNHNVMYWYQQKSSQAPKLLFHYYDKDFNNEADTPDNFQSRRPNTSFCFLDIRSPGLGDTAMYLCATSRDSRANTGELFFGEGSRLTVL.

This clone was detected a few times. The V call is TRBV24-1, the J call TRBJ1-5; a weak D match, TRBD1 (6 bases). The CDR3 sequence is 15 residues long. Germline CDR1 reads KGHDR; CDR2 reads SFDVKD. V was cut by 8 bases and J by 6 bases, with 19 bases left in between. CDR3 coding DNA: TGTGCCACCAAGGAGGACAGCCGAAGGTGTCAGCCCCAGCATTTT. Amino acid sequence: CATKEDSRRCQPQHF.

The table lists this clone with a count of one. The V call is TRBV27, the J call TRBJ2-1; 12 bases fit TRBD2. V shed 6 bases and J 6 bases; nucleotides not matched to a gene: 18. Germline V gene lookup returns CDR1 MNHEY and CDR2 SMNVEV (reference sequence). The CDR3 contains 19 residues. The CDR3 DNA reads as TGTGCCAGCAGCTACCATTATAGGACTAGCGGGACATCCGGCAATGAGCAGTTCTTC. Protein sequence: CASSYHYRTSGTSGNEQFF.

A note on this clone: Other DNA sequences in this specimen translate into the identical CDR3. CDR3 in DNA: TGTGCCAGCAGCTTAGGGCGAGGGGAAAAACTGTTTTTT. It is translated as CASSLGRGEKLFF. The chain combines TRBV7-2 with TRBJ1-4; D is unresolved. CDR1 is SGHTA, CDR2 FQGNSA, per germline. This CDR3 has 13 residues. Trimming shortened V by 1 base and J by 8 bases, and 8 bases separated the two germline ends. Full variable domain (missing parts from reference TRBV7-2 and TRBJ1-4): GAGVSQSPSNKVTEKGKDVELRCDPISGHTALYWYRQSLGQGLEFLIYFQGNSAPDKSGLPSDRFSAERTGGSVSTLTIQRTQQEDSAVYLCASSLGRGEKLFFGSGTQLSVL.